This is a list of T cell receptor beta chains from one sample in a study of regulatory dendritic cells for organ transplantation. Repertoires were generated with immunoSEQ multiplex PCR, while TCRdb's copy carries only in-frame clones and drops some. The repertoire holds tens of thousands of clones, about 79% seen once, with 2% to 2.5% in the top ten. The specimen was memory CD4+ T cells from blood. These TCRs come from a human donor in good health. Both conserved end residues are part of each CDR3. D genes are given only for firm matches. A row's size may be missing; if present it is once, few, many or a size class.

cdr3_nt	cdr3_aa	v_call	j_call	d_call	clone_size
TGCGCCAGCAGCCAAAAGTACCCCATGAACACTGAAGCTTTCTTT	CASSQKYPMNTEAFF	TRBV4-3	TRBJ1-1	-	-
TGTGCCAGCAGAAACCGACTAGCGGGGCCCTCTGGGGCCAACGTCCTGACTTTC	CASRNRLAGPSGANVLTF	TRBV7-9	TRBJ2-6	TRBD2	-
TGTGCCAGCAGTTACTCTGGACTCTCTGGGGCCAACGTCCTGACTTTC	CASSYSGLSGANVLTF	TRBV6-6	TRBJ2-6	-	-
TGCAGCGTGGGGGGGGTAGCGGGAACCTACGAGCAGTACTTC	CSVGGVAGTYEQYF	TRBV29-1	TRBJ2-7	TRBD2	-
TGTGCCAGCAGCTTAAGGTCCTACAATGAGCAGTTCTTC	CASSLRSYNEQFF	TRBV5-4	TRBJ2-1	-	-
TGTGCCAGCAGCCGACTGACCTTGACTAGCGGGAAGGGGGATACGCAGTATTTT	CASSRLTLTSGKGDTQYF	TRBV7-9	TRBJ2-3	TRBD2	-
TGTGCCAGCAAGGGTCCCCGCTACGAGCAGTACTTC	CASKGPRYEQYF	TRBV2	TRBJ2-7	-	-
TGTGCCAGCAGCCTCGACCAGATTACAGGAACAGATACGCAGTATTTT	CASSLDQITGTDTQYF	TRBV4-2	TRBJ2-3	-	-
TGCGCCAGCAGCCAAGACCAGGTGAGGAGCCAGGATATAAACTACGAGCAGTACTTC	CASSQDQVRSQDINYEQYF	TRBV4-3	TRBJ2-7	-	-
TGTGCCTGGAGTCCACTAGCGGCGGGGACGCAGTATTTT	CAWSPLAAGTQYF	TRBV30	TRBJ2-3	TRBD2	once
TGTGCCAGCAGTTACAGGCCCGTATCCGCCGAGCAGTACTTC	CASSYRPVSAEQYF	TRBV6-5	TRBJ2-7	-	-
TGCGCCAGCAGCTCCGGACAGCTCCAAGAGACCCAGTACTTC	CASSSGQLQETQYF	TRBV5-1	TRBJ2-5	-	-
TGCAGCGTTGGATTGAGGGGGGATGGGGCCAACGTCCTGACTTTC	CSVGLRGDGANVLTF	TRBV29-1	TRBJ2-6	-	-
TGTGCCGTGGGGACAGGGGGCCCTGGAAACACCATATATTTT	CAVGTGGPGNTIYF	TRBV10-3	TRBJ1-3	TRBD1	-
TGTGCCAGCAGTTCCGGGACAGGGTCATCGAGGAGACAAGAGACCCAGTACTTC	CASSSGTGSSRRQETQYF	TRBV11-2	TRBJ2-5	TRBD1	-
TGTGCCAGCAGTTTATCGGGGAGCTCACTGAAAGCTTTCTTT	CASSLSGSSLKAFF	TRBV27	TRBJ1-1	-	-
TGCAGCGTTGTGGTAGGGCTTAATGAAAAACTGTTTTTT	CSVVVGLNEKLFF	TRBV29-1	TRBJ1-4	-	-
TGTGCCAGCAGCTCTGGAACCACAGGCACTGAAGCTTTCTTT	CASSSGTTGTEAFF	TRBV7-9	TRBJ1-1	-	few
TGTGCCAGCAGCGTAGTACCAGGCCAAGAGACCCAGTACTTC	CASSVVPGQETQYF	TRBV9	TRBJ2-5	-	-
TGTGCCAGCAGTCGTGGTCGCAGCTATGGCTACACCTTC	CASSRGRSYGYTF	TRBV6-5	TRBJ1-2	-	-
TGTGCCTGGGCTAGGGACAGAAAAAAGCCCGAGCAGTACTTC	CAWARDRKKPEQYF	TRBV30	TRBJ2-7	TRBD1	once
TGTGCCAGCAGTTCCAGGGGGACAGGGAACGCAGATACGCAGTATTTT	CASSSRGTGNADTQYF	TRBV27	TRBJ2-3	TRBD1	-